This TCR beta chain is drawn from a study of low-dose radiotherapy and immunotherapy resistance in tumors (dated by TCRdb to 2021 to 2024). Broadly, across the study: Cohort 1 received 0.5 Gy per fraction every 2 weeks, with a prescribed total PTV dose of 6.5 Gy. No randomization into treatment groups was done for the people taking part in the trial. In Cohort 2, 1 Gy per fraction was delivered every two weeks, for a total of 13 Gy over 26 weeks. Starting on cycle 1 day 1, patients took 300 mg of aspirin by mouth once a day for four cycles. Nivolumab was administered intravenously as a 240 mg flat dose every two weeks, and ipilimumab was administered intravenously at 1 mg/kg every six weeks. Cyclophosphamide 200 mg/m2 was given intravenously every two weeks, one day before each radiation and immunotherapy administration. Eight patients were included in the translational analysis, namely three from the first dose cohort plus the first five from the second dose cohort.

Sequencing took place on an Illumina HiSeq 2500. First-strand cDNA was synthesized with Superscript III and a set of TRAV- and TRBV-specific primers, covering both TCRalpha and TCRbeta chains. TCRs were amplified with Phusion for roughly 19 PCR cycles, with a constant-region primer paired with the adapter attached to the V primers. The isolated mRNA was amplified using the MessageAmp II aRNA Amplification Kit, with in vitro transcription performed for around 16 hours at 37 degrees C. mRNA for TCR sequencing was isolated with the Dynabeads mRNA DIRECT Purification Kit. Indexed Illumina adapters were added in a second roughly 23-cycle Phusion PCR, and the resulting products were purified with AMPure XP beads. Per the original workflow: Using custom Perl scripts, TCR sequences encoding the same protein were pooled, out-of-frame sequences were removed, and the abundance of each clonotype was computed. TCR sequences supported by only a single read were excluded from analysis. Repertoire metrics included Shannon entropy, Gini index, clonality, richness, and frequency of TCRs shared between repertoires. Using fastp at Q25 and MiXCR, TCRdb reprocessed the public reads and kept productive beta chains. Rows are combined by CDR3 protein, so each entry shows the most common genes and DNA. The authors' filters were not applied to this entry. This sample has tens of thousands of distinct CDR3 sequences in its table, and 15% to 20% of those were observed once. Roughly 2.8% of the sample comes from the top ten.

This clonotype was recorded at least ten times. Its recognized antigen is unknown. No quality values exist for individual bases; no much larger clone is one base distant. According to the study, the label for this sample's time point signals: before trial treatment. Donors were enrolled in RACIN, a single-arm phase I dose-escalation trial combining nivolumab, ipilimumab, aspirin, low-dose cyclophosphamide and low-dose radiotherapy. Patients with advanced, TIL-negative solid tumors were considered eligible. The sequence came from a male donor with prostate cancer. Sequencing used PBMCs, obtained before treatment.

The CDR3 protein is CASSPLQAENTEAFF. The DNA is TGTGCCAGCAGCCCCCTCCAGGCAGAGAACACTGAAGCTTTCTTT. Here the chain combines TRBV11-2 and TRBJ1-1, with an unclear D gene assignment. Counted from cysteine to phenylalanine, this CDR3 has 15 amino acids. Of all the DNA, just the CDR3 is kept, 45 bases in frame from base 1. Taken from the germline V gene, the CDR1 and CDR2 loops are SGHAT and FQNNGV. V is shortened by 5 bases, J by 1 base, and the region joining them spans 14 bases.